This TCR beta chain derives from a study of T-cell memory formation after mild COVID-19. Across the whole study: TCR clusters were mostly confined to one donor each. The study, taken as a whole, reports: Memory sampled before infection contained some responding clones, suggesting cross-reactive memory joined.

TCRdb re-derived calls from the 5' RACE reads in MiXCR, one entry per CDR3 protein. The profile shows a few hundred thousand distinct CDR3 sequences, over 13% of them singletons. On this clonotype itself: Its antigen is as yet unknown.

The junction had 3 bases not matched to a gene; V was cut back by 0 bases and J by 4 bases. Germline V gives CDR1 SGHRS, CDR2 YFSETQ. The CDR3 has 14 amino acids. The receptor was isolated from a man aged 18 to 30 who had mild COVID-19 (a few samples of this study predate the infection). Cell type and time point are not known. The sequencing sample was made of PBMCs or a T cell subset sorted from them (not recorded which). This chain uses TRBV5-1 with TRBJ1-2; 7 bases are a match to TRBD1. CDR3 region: CASSLEGAGYGYTF. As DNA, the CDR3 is TGCGCCAGCAGCTTGGAGGGGGCCGGCTATGGCTACACCTTC.